A selection of T cell receptor beta chains follows, all from one sample in a study of PD-1 blockade in classical Hodgkin lymphoma. Using immunoSEQ multiplex PCR, the repertoire was profiled, and TCRdb retains in-frame clones only, with some absent. The data show some 18,000 clones, with around 80% seen just once and approximately 24% held by the top ten. The starting material was peripheral blood mononuclear cells (PBMCs), obtained at baseline. These receptors came from a human donor with classical Hodgkin lymphoma. The CDR3 runs from the conserved cysteine through the conserved F or W. D genes are given only for firm matches.

D gene: .
V gene: TRBV6-1
J gene: TRBJ1-2
CDR3 protein: CASSDSLTGLTNYGYTF
CDR3 DNA: TGTGCCAGCAGTGATTCCCTAACGGGACTGACAAACTATGGCTACACCTTC

D gene: .
V gene: TRBV10-1
J gene: TRBJ2-7
CDR3 protein: CASSETDTGPYEQYF
CDR3 DNA: TGCGCCAGCAGTGAGACCGACACCGGACCCTACGAGCAGTACTTC

D gene: .
V gene: TRBV28
J gene: TRBJ1-3
CDR3 protein: CASSRVDTGNTIYF
CDR3 DNA: TGTGCCAGCAGTCGAGTGGACACTGGAAACACCATATATTTT

D gene: .
V gene: TRBV29-1
J gene: TRBJ2-3
CDR3 protein: CSAEGGGIGTDTQYF
CDR3 DNA: TGCAGCGCCGAAGGAGGAGGGATCGGCACAGATACGCAGTATTTT

D gene: .
V gene: TRBV9
J gene: TRBJ2-1
CDR3 protein: CASSVDTFNEQFF
CDR3 DNA: TGTGCCAGCAGCGTAGACACCTTCAATGAGCAGTTCTTC

D gene: .
V gene: TRBV7-2
J gene: TRBJ2-1
CDR3 protein: CASSLAGSYNEQFF
CDR3 DNA: TGTGCCAGCAGCTTAGCCGGTTCCTACAATGAGCAGTTCTTC

D gene: TRBD1
V gene: TRBV5-1
J gene: TRBJ2-5
CDR3 protein: CASSPTGDRVETQYF
CDR3 DNA: TGCGCCAGCAGCCCTACTGGCGACAGGGTAGAGACCCAGTACTTC

D gene: .
V gene: TRBV6-5
J gene: TRBJ2-3
CDR3 protein: CASSPSTATDTQYF
CDR3 DNA: TGTGCCAGCAGCCCTTCGACAGCCACAGATACGCAGTATTTT

D gene: .
V gene: TRBV10-3
J gene: TRBJ2-3
CDR3 protein: CAISTTDTQYF
CDR3 DNA: TGTGCCATCAGTACCACAGATACGCAGTATTTT

D gene: .
V gene: TRBV11-3
J gene: TRBJ2-7
CDR3 protein: CASSLGGTNSYEQYF
CDR3 DNA: TGTGCCAGCAGCTTAGGGGGTACCAACTCCTACGAGCAGTACTTC

D gene: TRBD2
V gene: TRBV19
J gene: TRBJ2-3
CDR3 protein: CASSIDPSGGGTDTQYF
CDR3 DNA: TGTGCCAGTAGTATAGACCCTAGCGGGGGAGGCACAGATACGCAGTATTTT